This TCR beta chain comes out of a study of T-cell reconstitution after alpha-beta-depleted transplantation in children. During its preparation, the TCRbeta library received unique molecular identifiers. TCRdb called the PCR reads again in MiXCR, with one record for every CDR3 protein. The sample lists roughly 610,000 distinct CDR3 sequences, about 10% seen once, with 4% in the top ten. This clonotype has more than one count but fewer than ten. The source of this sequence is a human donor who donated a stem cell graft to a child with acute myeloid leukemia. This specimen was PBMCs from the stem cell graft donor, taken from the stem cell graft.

CDR3 nucleotides: TGTGCCAGCTCACCGCTCCGGGACGGTAGGGATGGCTACACCTTC. This codes for CASSPLRDGRDGYTF. The chain couples TRBV18 to TRBJ1-2, with TRBD1 as a possible D gene (5 bases). CDR3 length: 15 residues. The germline V gene has CDR1 KGHSH and CDR2 LQKENI. Trimming pared 3 bases from V and 6 bases from J, leaving 17 bases between.